This T cell receptor (beta chain) was observed in a study of blood T cells in healthy people across ages. PCR was performed a second time for roughly 7 to 11 cycles using a sample-barcoded 5' primer and a J-beta primer mix. Every cDNA molecule bore a tag from a template-switch adaptor containing 12 random nucleotides. TCRdb analysed the 5' RACE reads with MiXCR anew, one entry per CDR3 protein. Of over 300,000 distinct CDR3 sequences in the sample, 45% to 65% were seen once. Study results and limitations: Unknown CMV status may confound age-related changes in expanded clones.

This CDR3 contains 15 residues. Germline assignment: CDR1 SEHNR and CDR2 FQNEAQ (reference sequence). In regard to this clonotype: Its antigen is unknown. One end of the junction is discordant with germline, which a read error may explain.

The rearrangement joins TRBV7-9 to TRBJ1-2; TRBD1 might be the D (5 bases). The clonotype originates from a man aged 55 to 70 in good health. Sequenced: blood. CDR3 loop: CARSLGAGFDYGYTF. As DNA, the CDR3 is TGTGCCCGCAGCTTAGGGGCAGGGTTTGACTATGGCTACACCTTC.